The 5 T cell receptor beta chains below all came from one sample that was sequenced in a study of early T cells in non-severe SARS-CoV-2 infection. TCRdb used MiXCR to reprocess the 5' RACE reads, holding one entry per CDR3 protein. The sample gives roughly 56,000 distinct CDR3 sequences, about 10% of which show up once; roughly 6% is in the top ten. The sample was whole blood. Every receptor here comes from an adult who was a healthcare worker with PCR-confirmed SARS-CoV-2 infection or an uninfected control (not recorded which).

A few counts support this clonotype. This sequence joins TRBV3-1 and TRBJ2-4; the match to TRBD1 covers 8 bases. J was trimmed by 1 base and V by 2 bases; bases with no gene match: 1. Germline CDR1 is LGHDT and CDR2 is YNNKEL (reference sequence). The length of the CDR3 is 15 residues. In DNA form, the CDR3 reads TGTGCCAGCAGCCAAAGACAGGGGGCCAAAAACATTCAGTACTTC. Its protein product is CASSQRQGAKNIQYF.

This clonotype was observed a handful of times. CDR3 DNA: TGCGCCAGCAGCCCAGGGCGGGGCAAGGCCTACGAGCAGTACTTC. Amino acid sequence: CASSPGRGKAYEQYF. The rearrangement uses TRBV4-1 and TRBJ2-7; tentative D call: TRBD2 (6 bases). Trimming left V 4 bases short and J 2 bases short, with 15 bases between. Germline CDR1 and CDR2: MGHRA and YSYEKL. The CDR3 length is 15 residues.

The sample holds many counts of this clonotype. The chain combines TRBV12-3 or TRBV12-4 with TRBJ1-1, with TRBD1 matching over 9 bases. The V segment lost 4 bases and the J segment 4 bases; nucleotides outside the gene matches: 7. CDR3 length: 15 amino acids. The CDR3 DNA sequence: TGTGCCAGCAGTTCCGGACAGGGGCAGGGCACTGAAGCTTTCTTT. Translated, it gives CASSSGQGQGTEAFF.

This clonotype was seen repeatedly, ten times or more. The rearrangement links TRBV10-3 to TRBJ2-5; 10 nucleotides align to TRBD1. V trimming: 0 bases; J trimming: 6 bases; junction bases outside the gene matches: 4. Germline CDR1 and CDR2: ENHRY and SYGVKD. This CDR3 is built from 15 residues. In DNA, the CDR3 is TGTGCCATCAGTGAGTCAGGACAGGGGGAGCAGACCCAGTACTTC. Its protein product is CAISESGQGEQTQYF.

The chain links TRBV6-5 to TRBJ2-3, with a weak D call TRBD2 (5 bases). Per the germline V gene, CDR1 is MNHEY and CDR2 is SVGAGI. The CDR3 contains 15 residues. The germline V and J ends were trimmed by 5 bases and 0 bases, with 12 bases remaining between them. This chain's CDR3 is CASSPGILSTDTQYF. CDR3 nucleotide sequence: TGTGCCAGCAGTCCCGGGATATTGAGCACAGATACGCAGTATTTT.